The rows below give T cell receptor beta chains drawn from one sample of a study of post-analysis software for immune sequencing data. One entry per CDR3 protein, called by TCRdb with MiXCR from the PCR reads. Of about 540,000 distinct CDR3 sequences listed, around a third are singletons. Input material: blood. Receptors originate from a girl aged 2-17 years with multiple sclerosis. The CDR3 runs from the conserved cysteine through the conserved F or W. The D gene is left open where the match is weak. For some rows the clone size is stated as once, few or many, or as a class when expanded; others skip it.

d_call clone_size j_call v_call cdr3_aa cdr3_nt
TRBD1 few TRBJ2-7 TRBV5-5 CASTSFISGTGTYEQYF TGTGCCAGCACCTCCTTTATCTCCGGGACAGGCACGTACGAGCAGTACTTC
. many TRBJ2-7 TRBV10-3 CAISEKGRTYEQYF TGTGCCATCAGTGAGAAAGGGCGAACCTACGAGCAGTACTTC
TRBD1 . TRBJ1-2 TRBV7-2 CASSWTGSGYTF TGTGCCAGCAGCTGGACAGGGTCAGGCTACACCTTC
. . TRBJ2-1 TRBV20-1 CSARPSAQPDNEQFF TGCAGTGCTAGACCCTCGGCCCAGCCCGACAATGAGCAGTTCTTC
. . TRBJ2-5 TRBV11-1 CASSQSQDRLQETQYF TGTGCCAGCAGCCAAAGCCAGGACAGACTTCAAGAGACCCAGTACTTC
. few TRBJ1-2 TRBV10-1 CPQGQLQPSGGYTF TGCCCGCAGGGACAACTTCAACCCTCGGGGGGCTACACCTTC
. . TRBJ2-4 TRBV12-3/TRBV12-4 CASGLLRGPGNIQYF TGTGCCAGCGGCCTCCTGCGGGGGCCGGGTAACATTCAGTACTTC
TRBD1 . TRBJ1-2 TRBV7-9 CASSHRDRFNHGYTF TGTGCCAGCAGCCACCGGGACAGGTTTAACCATGGCTACACCTTC
. few TRBJ1-2 TRBV6-5 CASSYGAGGNGYTF TGTGCCAGCAGTTATGGGGCCGGGGGCAATGGCTACACCTTC
. . TRBJ1-4 TRBV5-6 CASSQSRGTKLFF TGTGCCAGCAGCCAGAGCCGCGGGACCAAACTGTTTTTT
TRBD1 . TRBJ1-2 TRBV5-8 CASSFPSLRRTGEGYTF TGTGCCAGCAGCTTCCCAAGTCTTCGCCGGACAGGGGAAGGCTACACCTTC
TRBD2 . TRBJ2-3 TRBV7-9 CASSPLAGVTDTQYF TGTGCCAGCAGCCCGCTAGCGGGGGTCACAGATACGCAGTATTTT
. . TRBJ1-5 TRBV7-9 CASSLGIGDNSNQPQHF TGTGCCAGCAGCTTAGGGATCGGGGACAATAGCAATCAGCCCCAGCATTTT
TRBD2 . TRBJ2-3 TRBV7-9 CASSLGTSATDTQYF TGTGCCAGCAGCTTGGGGACTAGCGCCACAGATACGCAGTATTTT
. . TRBJ2-3 TRBV10-3 CAISGGLEDTQYF TGTGCCATCAGCGGGGGGCTGGAAGATACGCAGTATTTT
. few TRBJ1-2 TRBV5-1 CASSRGLSYQPNYGYTF TGCGCCAGCAGCAGGGGACTCTCGTATCAACCTAACTATGGCTACACCTTC
. few TRBJ1-6 TRBV7-3 CARGSYNSPLHF TGTGCCAGAGGGTCCTATAATTCACCCCTCCACTTT
TRBD1 few TRBJ1-2 TRBV29-1 CSVGAGQDNYGYTF TGCAGCGTTGGGGCGGGACAGGACAACTATGGCTACACCTTC
TRBD2 . TRBJ2-7 TRBV6-4 CASGYGGNSYNEQYF TGTGCCTCCGGATACGGGGGGAACTCCTACAATGAGCAGTACTTC
. . TRBJ1-5 TRBV5-1 CASREGTGYQPQHF TGCGCCAGCAGAGAGGGGACGGGCTATCAGCCCCAGCATTTT
TRBD2 few TRBJ2-3 TRBV6-2/TRBV6-3 CASLSGGGDTQYF TGTGCCAGCTTGAGCGGGGGGGGAGATACGCAGTATTTT
. . TRBJ1-1 TRBV11-1 CASSLSGSEAFF TGTGCCAGCAGCTTGAGTGGGTCTGAAGCTTTCTTT